This entry features one T cell receptor beta chain sequence. This specimen comes from a study of blood T cell repertoires in COVID-19. Study overall: COVID-19 samples collected from the United States, Italy and Spain covered acute and convalescent phases. The analysed material was cDNA or gDNA that came from T cells, B-cell-depleted T cells, or PBMCs.

Original methodology: Scientists estimated how many nucleated cells there were by amplifying reference gene primers. Data came from immunoSEQ multiplex PCR; TCRdb stores just in-frame clones and leaves some out. V and J calls and clone size are those listed in that table; D and trimming were worked out from the DNA. This sample has about 11,000 clones; 80% to 90% occur once, and the top ten carry 9.5% to 12%. This CDR3 has 15 amino acids. The germline V gene encodes CDR1 MNHEY and CDR2 SVGAGI. J lost 5 bases, V lost 7 bases, and 10 bases had no gene match. The rearrangement uses TRBV6-5 and TRBJ2-3, with 9 bases identical to TRBD1. Sequencing was carried out using peripheral blood. The clonotype was recovered from a human donor in a cohort sampled during active COVID-19. CDR3 sequence: CASILTGGGVDTQYF. The CDR3 nucleotides read TGTGCCAGCATTCTAACAGGGGGCGGGGTAGATACGCAGTATTTT.